This T cell receptor beta chain was sequenced in a study of cytomegalovirus exposure and HLA in healthy donors. Study conclusions and caveats: Certain sequence variants were highly shared and formed a cluster, and this cluster was likely a sequencing artifact. Most TCR beta V segments were productive about 90% or about 30% of the time in an earlier analysis. Researchers counted around 180 TCR beta chains as cytomegalovirus-associated. Compared with the roughly 700-donor mean, an Asian-associated ancestry cluster reportedly had fewer N-insertions, according to a later analysis.

PCR primers comprised 60 Vbeta and 13 Jbeta primers. This table comes from immunoSEQ multiplex PCR, and its TCRdb copy is limited to in-frame clones, with some not included. The sample shows about 120,000 clones, about 8.6% of them seen only once. The germline V gene encodes CDR1 SGHTS and CDR2 YDEGEE. This CDR3 has 15 residues. The V and J ends lost 4 bases and 8 bases respectively, with 19 bases between them. As concerns this clone: Antigen: not known.

J is TRBJ2-1 and V is TRBV5-8, with D perhaps TRBD2 (7 bases). Sequencing was carried out using PBMCs. The sequence came from a woman between 40 and 50 years old in good health and CMV-seropositive. DNA of the CDR3: TGTGCCAGCAGCCCTTTAAGGGGGGGGGCCGATGAGCAGTTCTTC. Translated, it gives CASSPLRGGADEQFF.